The 3 T cell receptor beta chains given below trace back to one sample, sequenced in a study of human T cells and chemical hapten exposure. TCRdb processed the RACE reads anew with MiXCR; each CDR3 protein has one entry. The sample has roughly 180,000 distinct CDR3 sequences; around 20% are singletons. Described time point: patch test 1, 2 weeks after DPC sensitization. Described treatment: therapeutic diphenylcyclopropenone sensitization with weekly scalp DPC. Sequencing used whole blood, obtained in connection with sensitization to the hapten diphenylcyclopropenone (DPC). Receptors were obtained from a woman aged 50 to 60 with alopecia areata. Some clones in this sample may be carry-over from other donors' samples.

The chain is built from TRBV14 and TRBJ2-1; 9 positions match TRBD2. Germline V gene lookup returns CDR1 SGHDN and CDR2 FVKESK. The CDR3 is 16 residues long. V trimming: 4 bases; J trimming: 6 bases; junction bases outside the gene matches: 10. CDR3 DNA sequence: TGTGCCAGCAGCCCGACCAGCGGGAGGTTTCTCAATGAGCAGTTCTTC. It translates to CASSPTSGRFLNEQFF.

The gene calls are TRBV24-1 and TRBJ2-1; TRBD2 matches 8 bases. Per germline, CDR1 KGHDR and CDR2 SFDVKD. V dropped 5 bases and J dropped 8; count of bases not matched to a gene: 7. CDR3 length equals 14 residues. In nucleotides, the CDR3 is TGTGCCACCAGTGCCCTTAGCGGGAATGATGAGCAGTTCTTC. Residues: CATSALSGNDEQFF.

Many counts were recorded for this clonotype. This chain uses TRBV29-1 with TRBJ2-5; TRBD2 matches 16 bases. The V gene end was trimmed by 3 bases and the J gene end by 5 bases; junction bases not matched to a gene: 0. The CDR3 has 14 amino acids. CDR1 is SQVTM, CDR2 ANQGSEA, per germline. CDR3 nucleotides: TGCAGCGTTGAGGGACTAGCGGGAGGGGAGACCCAGTACTTC. As protein: CSVEGLAGGETQYF.